These 10 T cell receptor beta chains were sequenced from one sample in a study of T cells in Graves' hyperthyroidism and ophthalmopathy. Amplification yielded TCR beta CDR3 regions, with RNA transcripts as the source. A set of HTBI primers served as the primers for a first-round RT-PCR of the TCR CDR3. TCRdb re-called the multiplex PCR reads with MiXCR, one entry per CDR3 protein. The table shows fewer than 350,000 distinct CDR3 sequences, with more than 10% occurring only once. Material for sequencing was blood. The receptors originated from a young woman with Graves' hyperthyroidism that later progressed to Graves' ophthalmopathy.

The chain carries TRBV18 and TRBJ2-7; possibly TRBD2 for D (6 bases). The V end was cut by 2 bases, the J end by 6 bases, with 17 bases between. This CDR3 is 15 amino acids long. The germline CDR1 and CDR2 sequences are KGHSH and LQKENI. In nucleotides, the CDR3 is TGTGCCAGCTCACCATGGGCGGGGTCGTCCGGCGAGCAGTACTTC. As protein: CASSPWAGSSGEQYF.

This clonotype has ten or more counts. The J gene is TRBJ1-1, the V gene TRBV18; 11 bases fit TRBD1. Trimming at V came to 2 bases and at J to 4 bases, leaving 3 bases not matched to a gene. This CDR3 spans 15 amino acids. Germline CDR1 is KGHSH and CDR2 is LQKENI. The CDR3 protein is CASSPGTGGITEAFF. The DNA for the CDR3 is TGTGCCAGCTCACCAGGGACAGGGGGGATCACTGAAGCTTTCTTT. The full variable domain, completed using reference TRBV18 and TRBJ1-1, is NAGVMQNPRHLVRRRGQEARLRCSPMKGHSHVYWYRQLPEEGLKFMVYLQKENIIDESGMPKERFSAEFPKEGPSILRIQQVVRGDSAAYFCASSPGTGGITEAFFGQGTRLTVV.

In its sample, this clonotype was seen many times. The CDR3 reads CASSLEGTLPDTQYF. DNA for the CDR3: TGTGCCAGCAGCTTAGAGGGGACTCTCCCAGATACGCAGTATTTT. The chain employs TRBV11-2 and TRBJ2-3, with D possibly TRBD2 on 6 matching bases. The CDR3 contains 15 residues. V shed 0 bases and J shed 4 bases, with 11 bases lying between them. Germline V lookup: CDR1 SGHAT, CDR2 FQNNGV.

The sample holds a few counts of this clonotype. The chain links TRBV19 to TRBJ2-5; D gene ambiguous. This CDR3 has 13 amino acids. Trimming shortened V by 1 base and J by 4 bases, and 7 bases separated the two germline ends. Germline V gives CDR1 LNHDA, CDR2 SQIVND (reference sequence). CDR3 amino acids: CASSIGVRETQYF. The CDR3 coding sequence is TGTGCCAGTAGTATAGGGGTGAGAGAGACCCAGTACTTC.

The rearrangement joins TRBV10-3 to TRBJ1-4; D remains ambiguous. The CDR3 spans 12 residues. V was pared by 4 bases and J by 15 bases, with 15 bases between. Per the germline V gene, CDR1 is ENHRY and CDR2 is SYGVKD. In DNA form, the CDR3 reads TGTGCCATCAGTGCAACGCCAGGCGTCTTGTTTTTT. Translation: CAISATPGVLFF.

This clonotype was detected a few times. The chain is built from TRBV24-1 and TRBJ2-2; D is unclear. This CDR3 contains 16 residues. CDR1 is KGHDR and CDR2 is SFDVKD in the germline V gene. V was shortened by 5 bases and J by 5 bases, with 17 bases between the two germline ends. The CDR3 protein is CATSAFAADLTGELFF. In nucleotides, the CDR3 is TGTGCCACCAGTGCCTTTGCGGCGGATCTTACCGGGGAGCTGTTTTTT.

By its share, this clonotype is large. The V gene is TRBV9, the J gene TRBJ2-7, with unresolved D. The CDR3 extends over 13 amino acids. Germline CDR1 SGDLS, CDR2 YYNGEE. V shed 3 bases and J shed 6 bases, with 13 bases lying between them. CDR3 bases: TGTGCCAGCAGCGCGACCCCCGGTGCCGAGCAGTACTTC. Translated: CASSATPGAEQYF.

The table lists this clonotype with many counts. This chain connects TRBV7-9 to TRBJ2-3; TRBD2 matches at 14 bases. The junction had 3 bases not matched to a gene; V was cut back by 5 bases and J by 5 bases. This CDR3 region has 15 residues. CDR1 and CDR2 (germline): SEHNR, FQNEAQ (reference sequence). CDR3 amino acids: CASSGTSGSGDTQYF. The CDR3 DNA sequence: TGTGCCAGCAGCGGGACTAGCGGGAGTGGAGATACGCAGTATTTT.

Many counts were recorded for this clonotype. The chain combines TRBV7-9 with TRBJ2-2, with D tentatively TRBD1 or TRBD2 (5 bases each). The CDR3 covers 16 residues. Germline-derived CDR1 and CDR2 are SEHNR and FQNEAQ (reference sequence). The V gene lost 5 bases and the J gene lost 0 bases, with 13 bases spanning the gap. Written as DNA, the CDR3 is TGTGCCAGCAGCCCCCGGGACCCCACGAACACCGGGGAGCTGTTTTTT. This encodes CASSPRDPTNTGELFF.

The chain has TRBV18 and TRBJ2-3; 11 positions match TRBD2. Germline CDR1 is KGHSH and CDR2 is LQKENI. The V gene end was trimmed by 3 bases and the J gene end by 0 bases; junction bases not matched to a gene: 5. The CDR3 length is 17 residues. The CDR3 coding sequence is TGTGCCAGCTCACCCCGGACTAGCGGGTTTAGCACAGATACGCAGTATTTT. The encoded protein is CASSPRTSGFSTDTQYF.